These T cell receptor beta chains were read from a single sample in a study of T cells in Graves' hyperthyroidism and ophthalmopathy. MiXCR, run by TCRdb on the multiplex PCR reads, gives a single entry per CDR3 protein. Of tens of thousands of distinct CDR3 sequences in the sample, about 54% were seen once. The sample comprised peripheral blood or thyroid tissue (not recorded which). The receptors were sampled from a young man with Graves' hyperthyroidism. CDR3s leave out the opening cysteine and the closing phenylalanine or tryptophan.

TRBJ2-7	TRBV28	ASSSGQGVSYEQY
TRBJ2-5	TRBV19	ASRLAGETQY
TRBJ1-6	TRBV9	ASSVGQDRDSPLH
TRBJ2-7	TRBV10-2	ASRDGNSWEQY
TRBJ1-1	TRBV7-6	ASSYYGGAVTEAF
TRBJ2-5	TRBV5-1	ASSLDSTGGQETQY
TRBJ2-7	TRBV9	ASSVGLAGVNEQY
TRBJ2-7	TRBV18	ASSPIAFEQY
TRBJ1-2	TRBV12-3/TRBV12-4	ASSLHGQGGGYT
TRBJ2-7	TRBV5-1	ASSLGVTGGYEQY
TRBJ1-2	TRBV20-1	SASLGGRRGYGYT
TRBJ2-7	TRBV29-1	SVPKRGGHYEQY
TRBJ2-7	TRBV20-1	SARDDRGVGRRNYEQY
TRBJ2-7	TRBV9	ASSVRTGRTYEQY
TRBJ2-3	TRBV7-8	ASSFSRTDTQY
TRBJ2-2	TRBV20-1	SSRAGSVGELF
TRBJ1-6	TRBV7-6	ASRATGTGLNSPLH
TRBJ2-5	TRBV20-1	SASHSGGRETQY
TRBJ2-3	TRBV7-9	ASSRGHAGRLPLSTDTQY
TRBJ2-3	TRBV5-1	ASSYIRISTDTQY
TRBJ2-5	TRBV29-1	SGKTGQETQY
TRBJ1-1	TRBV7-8	ASSLAYMAF
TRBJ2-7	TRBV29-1	SANTGWNEQY
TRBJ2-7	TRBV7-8	ASSLVGGTYEQY
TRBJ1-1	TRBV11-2	ASSLGTVARASSF